A single sample is the source of the 27 T cell receptor beta chains below, sequenced in a study of blood T cells in healthy people across ages. Sample-barcoded 5' priming and a J-beta primer mix drove a second PCR of roughly 7 to 11 cycles. Using its own MiXCR run on the 5' RACE reads, TCRdb lists one record per CDR3 protein. Among roughly 900,000 distinct CDR3 sequences listed, around 28% were seen once. Sequencing input: blood. These receptors were taken from a woman of 80 years or more in good health.

This clonotype occurred many times. The chain is built from TRBV28 and TRBJ2-1, with 8 bases that match TRBD2. The CDR3 sequence is 15 residues long. CDR1 is MDHEN and CDR2 is SYDVKM in the germline V gene. J gave up 9 bases and V 6 bases, and 13 bases lay outside the gene matches. The CDR3 DNA reads TGTGCCAGCAGCCCACACAGCGGGGGTTGGCGTGAGCAGTTCTTC. Protein product: CASSPHSGGWREQFF.

The V and J genes are TRBV5-1 and TRBJ2-6; D gene ambiguous. The V end lost 3 bases, the J end lost 0 bases, and 7 bases lay between the germline ends. The CDR3 is made up of 15 amino acids. Germline loops: CDR1 SGHRS, CDR2 YFSETQ. The CDR3 spells CASSYGISGANVLTF. The CDR3 region has the DNA TGCGCCAGCAGCTACGGCATCTCTGGGGCCAACGTCCTGACTTTC.

This clonotype was detected many times. The DNA for the CDR3 is TGTGCCAGCAGCTTAATCTTGGCGGGGAGCTCCTACAATGAGCAGTTCTTC. Translated: CASSLILAGSSYNEQFF. The rearrangement joins TRBV7-2 to TRBJ2-1, with a tentative D call TRBD2 (6 bases). The CDR3 is 17 amino acids. Trimming took 2 bases from V and 0 from J, leaving 14 bases between them. Germline-derived CDR1 and CDR2 are SGHTA and FQGNSA. Filled out from reference TRBV7-2 and TRBJ2-1, the complete variable domain reads GAGVSQSPSNKVTEKGKDVELRCDPISGHTALYWYRQSLGQGLEFLIYFQGNSAPDKSGLPSDRFSAERTGGSVSTLTIQRTQQEDSAVYLCASSLILAGSSYNEQFFGPGTRLTVL.

This clonotype was observed at least ten times. V is TRBV10-3 and J is TRBJ2-5; TRBD2 aligns across 9 bases. The CDR3 is 14 residues long. Trimming cost V 6 bases and J 2 bases; bases outside gene matches: 4. The V gene's germline CDR1 is ENHRY and CDR2 SYGVKD. The CDR3 reads CAISPLAGQETQYF. As DNA, the CDR3 is TGTGCCATCAGCCCTCTAGCGGGGCAAGAGACCCAGTACTTC.

This clonotype was observed at least ten times. The genes are TRBV9 and TRBJ2-7, with D possibly TRBD1 on 5 matching bases. CDR3 length: 12 residues. CDR1 and CDR2 (germline): SGDLS, YYNGEE. Trimming removed 3 bases at V and 4 bases at J, with 8 bases between. The CDR3 region has the DNA TGTGCCAGCAGCGGGACAAAGTACGAGCAGTACTTC. Translating gives CASSGTKYEQYF.

This clonotype was seen a few times. The chain has TRBV29-1 and TRBJ1-5, with 8 nucleotides matching TRBD1. The germline CDR1 and CDR2 sequences are SQVTM and ANQGSEA. This CDR3 is 14 amino acids long. Unmatched junction bases numbered 8, after V lost 6 bases and J lost 4 bases. In nucleotides, the CDR3 is TGCAGCGTAGGGGGGACAGGCGGGAATCAGCCCCAGCATTTT. It translates to CSVGGTGGNQPQHF.

This clonotype has a count of ten or more. The CDR3 region has the DNA TGTGCCAGCAGCCCAATACGGGACAGGAAATTCAATGAGCAGTTCTTC. It codes for CASSPIRDRKFNEQFF. The chain recombines TRBV7-3 with TRBJ2-1; TRBD1 agrees at 8 bases. V trimming: 5 bases; J trimming: 6 bases; junction bases outside the gene matches: 12. CDR3 size: 16 residues. CDR1 and CDR2 from the germline V gene are SGHTA and FQGTGA. Drawing the rest from reference TRBV7-3 and TRBJ2-1, the complete variable domain is GAGVSQTPSNKVTEKGKYVELRCDPISGHTALYWYRQSLGQGPEFLIYFQGTGAADDSGLPNDRFFAVRPEGSVSTLKIQRTERGDSAVYLCASSPIRDRKFNEQFFGPGTRLTVL.

To note about this clonotype: A clone one base away is much larger, so this may be a read error. This chain connects TRBV14 to TRBJ1-4; D not certain. Germline V gene sequence: CDR1 SGHDN, CDR2 FVKESK. CDR3 length: 11 residues. Between the trimmed V and J ends, which lost 6 bases and 6 bases, there was a span of 5 bases. CDR3 nucleotides: TGTGCCAGCAGGTCTGATGAAAAACTGTTTTTT. Amino acid sequence: CASRSDEKLFF.

V is TRBV20-1 and J is TRBJ1-5; D may be TRBD1 (5 bases). CDR1 is DFQATT and CDR2 is SNEGSKA in the germline V gene (reference sequence). The length of the CDR3 is 15 residues. V lost 0 bases, J lost 2 bases, and 11 bases lay in between. The DNA of the CDR3 is TGCAGTGCTAGAGATCCTACAGGACGCAATCAGCCCCAGCATTTT. Translating gives CSARDPTGRNQPQHF.

This clonotype came up a few times. V is TRBV20-1 and J is TRBJ1-5, with TRBD1 as a possible D gene (6 bases). Trimming left V 1 base short and J 7 bases short, with 17 bases between. CDR1 is DFQATT, CDR2 SNEGSKA, per germline (reference sequence). There are 15 residues in the CDR3. CDR3 protein: CSARVDGGLGQPQHF. The CDR3 nucleotides are TGCAGTGCTAGAGTCGATGGGGGGCTGGGGCAGCCCCAGCATTTT.

This clonotype has at least ten counts. The gene calls are TRBV12-3 or TRBV12-4 and TRBJ2-5; 10 bases agree with TRBD2. This CDR3 is 17 amino acids long. After removal of 1 base from V and 2 bases from J, the junction contained 7 bases not matched to a gene. CDR3 sequence reads: CASSLETSSGRQETQYF. The CDR3 coding sequence is TGTGCCAGCAGTTTAGAGACGTCTAGCGGGAGACAAGAGACCCAGTACTTC.

The rearrangement links TRBV5-6 to TRBJ2-3, with D possibly TRBD1 on 6 matching bases. The CDR3 runs to 15 residues. Germline V gives CDR1 SGHDT, CDR2 YYEEEE. Trimming took 0 bases from V and 6 from J, leaving 14 bases between them. The CDR3, as DNA: TGTGCCAGCAGCTTGGTGGCAGGGGATGGCGATACGCAGTATTTT. Protein: CASSLVAGDGDTQYF.

In its sample, this clonotype was seen a few times. The chain links TRBV7-2 to TRBJ1-6; D is perhaps TRBD1 (6 bases). Per germline, CDR1 SGHTA and CDR2 FQGNSA. V lost 5 bases to trimming and J lost 8 bases, with 13 bases between them. There are 14 residues in the CDR3. CDR3 nucleotides: TGTGCCAGCAGCGCACCACAGGGTTATTCACCCCTCCACTTT. Translated: CASSAPQGYSPLHF.

This clonotype occurred many times. The chain is built from TRBV6-5 and TRBJ2-5; TRBD2 agrees at 7 bases. Trimming at V came to 5 bases and at J to 6 bases, leaving 15 bases not matched to a gene. Germline V gene lookup returns CDR1 MNHEY and CDR2 SVGAGI. The CDR3 contains 16 residues. CDR3 DNA: TGTGCCAGCAGTACCGTGACGACCTCGGGGGGACAGACCCAGTACTTC. Translation: CASSTVTTSGGQTQYF.

This clonotype was detected many times. Given a much more abundant clone one base away, this may be a read error. The V call is TRBV7-2, the J call TRBJ2-5; D is possibly TRBD1 (6 bases). Trimming cost V 2 bases and J 11 bases, with 21 bases left between them. The CDR3 loop spans 15 amino acids. Looked up from germline, CDR1 is SGHTA and CDR2 is FQGNSA. The CDR3 region has the DNA TGTGCCAGCAGCTTACATAAATCAGGGGCGAGTGAGCAGTACTTC. The encoded protein is CASSLHKSGASEQYF.

This clonotype came up many times. The V and J genes are TRBV6-6 and TRBJ2-3; D gene uncertain. V lost 2 bases and J 7 bases, leaving 16 bases between the germline ends. Germline V lookup: CDR1 MNHNY, CDR2 SVGAGI (reference sequence). CDR3 length: 15 amino acids. Here the CDR3 DNA reads TGTGCCAGCAGTTACACGACGCCGCCCACCTATACGCAGTATTTT. Translated, it gives CASSYTTPPTYTQYF.

This clonotype was seen a handful of times. This chain links TRBV11-3 with TRBJ2-1; TRBD2 agrees at 8 bases. From germline, CDR1 is SGHNT and CDR2 YENEEA. The J segment lost 4 bases and the V segment lost 0 bases, leaving 5 bases of the junction unmatched. The CDR3 covers 16 residues. The CDR3 DNA is TGTGCCAGCAGCTTAGAAGGGTCTAGCGGGTACAATGAGCAGTTCTTC. Translated: CASSLEGSSGYNEQFF.

This clonotype appeared once. The chain links TRBV7-9 to TRBJ2-7; TRBD1 or TRBD2 may be the D gene (6 bases each). V lost 6 bases to trimming and J lost 0 bases, with 18 bases between them. The CDR3 loop spans 16 amino acids. Germline values: CDR1 SEHNR, CDR2 FQNEAQ (reference sequence). CDR3 bases: TGTGCCAGCAGACCAGGTGATAGGGGGGCCTCCTACGAGCAGTACTTC. This codes for CASRPGDRGASYEQYF. Together with reference TRBV7-9 and TRBJ2-7, the CDR3 gives the full variable domain: DTGVSQNPRHKITKRGQNVTFRCDPISEHNRLYWYRQTLGQGPEFLTYFQNEAQLEKSRLLSDRFSAERPKGSFSTLEIQRTEQGDSAMYLCASRPGDRGASYEQYFGPGTRLTVT.

On this clonotype: A much larger clonotype is one base distant, so this may be a read error. The chain is built from TRBV20-1 and TRBJ2-1, with D possibly matching TRBD2 (7 bases). The CDR3 has 15 amino acids. Trimming took off 6 bases at V and 2 bases at J, with 17 bases between the two ends. CDR1 is DFQATT and CDR2 is SNEGSKA in the germline V gene (reference sequence). CDR3 DNA sequence: TGCAGTGCGCCCCAGGGAGGGGGGGCCTACAATGAGCAGTTCTTC. Protein product: CSAPQGGGAYNEQFF.

This chain uses TRBV20-1 with TRBJ2-3; 7 bases are shared with TRBD2. J gave up 4 bases and V 3 bases, and 7 bases lay outside the gene matches. CDR3 length: 14 amino acids. CDR1 and CDR2 (germline): DFQATT, SNEGSKA (reference sequence). The CDR3 sequence: CSARRTRRADTQYF. The CDR3 coding sequence is TGCAGTGCTAGGAGGACTAGGAGGGCAGATACGCAGTATTTT.

This clonotype was detected many times. The CDR3 nucleotides are TGTGCCAGCAGGCCAAGCACAGGGGGCCAAGAGACCCAGTACTTC. Translated: CASRPSTGGQETQYF. The gene calls are TRBV11-2 and TRBJ2-5, with TRBD1 matching 8 bases. V lost 6 bases, J lost 1 base, and 7 bases stayed unmatched. CDR3 size: 15 residues. The germline gives CDR1 SGHAT, CDR2 FQNNGV.

The V call is TRBV29-1, the J call TRBJ2-7, with a tentative D call TRBD2 (6 bases). V lost 0 bases and J 6 bases, leaving 18 bases between the germline ends. Germline assignment: CDR1 SQVTM and CDR2 ANQGSEA. The CDR3 loop spans 15 amino acids. DNA of the CDR3: TGCAGCGTTGAAGATCGGGGCACTAGCCGTGGCGAGCAGTACTTC. Residues: CSVEDRGTSRGEQYF.

This clonotype appeared a few times. V and J are TRBV7-2 and TRBJ2-7; TRBD1 agrees at 8 bases. Trimming removed 4 bases from V and 7 bases from J; junction bases left unmatched: 9. Germline CDR1 and CDR2: SGHTA and FQGNSA. The CDR3 length is 14 residues. As DNA, the CDR3 is TGTGCCAGCAGCTCGCAGGGGGCCTACAATGAGCAGTACTTC. This encodes CASSSQGAYNEQYF.

The rearrangement uses TRBV11-2 and TRBJ2-1; D is undetermined. Germline values: CDR1 SGHAT, CDR2 FQNNGV. The V end was cut by 0 bases, the J end by 6 bases, with 12 bases between. CDR3 length equals 15 residues. CDR3 coding DNA: TGTGCCAGCAGCTTAGATCGCGGACGCGCCAATGAGCAGTTCTTC. Protein: CASSLDRGRANEQFF.

This clonotype was seen more than once but under ten times. The chain is built from TRBV9 and TRBJ2-5; maybe TRBD2 (7 bases). Trimming removed 4 bases at V and 3 bases at J, with 16 bases between. Germline loops: CDR1 SGDLS, CDR2 YYNGEE. This CDR3 has 15 amino acids. The CDR3 region is CASSQAGGAKETQYF. The CDR3 nucleotides are TGTGCCAGCAGCCAGGCTGGGGGGGCAAAAGAGACCCAGTACTTC.

This clonotype was detected a few times. The chain employs TRBV3-1 and TRBJ2-4; 8 bases line up with TRBD2. The DNA end is more similar to TRBJ2-7, so the J call may be wrong. Germline CDR1 and CDR2: LGHDT and YNNKEL (reference sequence). This CDR3 contains 17 residues. CDR3 coding DNA: TGTGCCAGCAGCCCCGGGACCCGGGGGGGGTGGTACTACGAGCAGTACTTC. This translates into CASSPGTRGGWYYEQYF.

In the case of this clonotype: A much bigger clone sits one base away, suggesting this may be a read error. The chain recombines TRBV6-2 or TRBV6-3 with TRBJ2-5; no definite D call. V was cut by 6 bases and J by 11 bases, with 22 bases left in between. Germline lookup yields CDR1 MNHEY and CDR2 SVGEGT. This CDR3 comprises 14 residues. In nucleotides, the CDR3 is TGTGCCAGCAGCCCCTCGCTACAAAGGAATGAGCAGTACTTC. Protein product: CASSPSLQRNEQYF.